This TCR beta chain is from a study of CD8+ T cells in alopecia areata. Study-level results: Greater clonality was observed in lesional scalp samples, especially alopecia totalis/universalis, versus normal scalp. Against the mouse data, patients shared TCRs less clearly, possibly for HLA reasons.

On this clone itself: As yet, its antigen is unknown.

Extracted RNA was reverse transcribed, and the resulting cDNA served as sequencing template. Profiling relied on immunoSEQ multiplex PCR, and the TCRdb table lists in-frame clones only, not all of them. This sample has 110,000 or so clones, with about 60% found just once. The CDR3 sequence is 17 residues long. In germline, CDR1 is PRHDT, CDR2 FYEKMQ (reference sequence). V gave up 4 bases and J gave up 0 bases; unmatched junction bases: 3. Collection of lesional scalp punch biopsies and peripheral blood was performed in alopecia areata patients. The TCR originated in a human donor with alopecia areata. The sequenced material came from NKG2D-low CD8+ T cells sorted from blood. This chain connects TRBV13 to TRBJ2-6, with 10 bases that match TRBD2. In DNA form, the CDR3 reads TGTGCCAGCAGCTGGGCTAGCGGGAGCTCTGGGGCCAACGTCCTGACTTTC. Amino acid sequence: CASSWASGSSGANVLTF. The variable domain in full, completed from reference TRBV13 and TRBJ2-6, reads AAGVIQSPRHLIKEKRETATLKCYPIPRHDTVYWYQQGPGQDPQFLISFYEKMQSDKGSIPDRFSAQQFSDYHSELNMSSLELGDSALYFCASSWASGSSGANVLTFGAGSRLTVL.